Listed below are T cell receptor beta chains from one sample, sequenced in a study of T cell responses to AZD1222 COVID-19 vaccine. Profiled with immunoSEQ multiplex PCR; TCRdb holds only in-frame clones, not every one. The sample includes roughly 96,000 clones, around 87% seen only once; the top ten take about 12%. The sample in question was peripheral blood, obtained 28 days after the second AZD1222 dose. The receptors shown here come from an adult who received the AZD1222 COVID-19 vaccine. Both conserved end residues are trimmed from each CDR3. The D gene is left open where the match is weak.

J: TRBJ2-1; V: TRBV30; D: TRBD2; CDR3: AWSPTLAGPYNEQF
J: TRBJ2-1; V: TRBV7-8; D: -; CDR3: ASSLGRGLPKDNEQF
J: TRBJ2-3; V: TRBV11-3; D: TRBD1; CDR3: ASSHRGSTDTQY
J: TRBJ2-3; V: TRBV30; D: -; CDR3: AWSVRGAGDTQY
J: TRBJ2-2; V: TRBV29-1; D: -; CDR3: SVGQNTGELF
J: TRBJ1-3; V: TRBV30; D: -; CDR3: AWSGESSGNTIY
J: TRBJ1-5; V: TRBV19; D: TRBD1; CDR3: ASRPGQGSNQPQH
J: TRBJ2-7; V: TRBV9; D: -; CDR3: ASSTSGETAYEQY
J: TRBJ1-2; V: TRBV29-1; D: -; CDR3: SSYRTDGYT
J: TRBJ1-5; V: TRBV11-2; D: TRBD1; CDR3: ASSPNTKDRDGNQPQH
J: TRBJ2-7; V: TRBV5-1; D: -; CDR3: ASSWGQGVSTYEQY
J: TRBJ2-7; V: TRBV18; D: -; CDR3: ASSPSRQGLGSSYEQY
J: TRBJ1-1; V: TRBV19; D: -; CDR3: ASSIGGYTEAF
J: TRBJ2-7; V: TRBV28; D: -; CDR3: ASSSAGVSGKGDEQY
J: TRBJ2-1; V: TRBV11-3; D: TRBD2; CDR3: ASSLGAGGPRF
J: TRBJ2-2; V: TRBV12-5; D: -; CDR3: ASGLGRAESNTGELF
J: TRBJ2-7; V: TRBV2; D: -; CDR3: ASRGAAYEQY
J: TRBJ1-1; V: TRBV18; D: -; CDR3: ASSPDQNTEAF
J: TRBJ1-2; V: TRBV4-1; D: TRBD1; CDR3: ASSQGPQGTYGYT
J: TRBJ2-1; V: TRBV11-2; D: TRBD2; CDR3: ASSTRTSGPSSYNEQF
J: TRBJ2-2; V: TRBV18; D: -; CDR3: ASSAWGTSTGELF
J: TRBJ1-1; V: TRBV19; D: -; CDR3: ASSPWGEVNTEAF
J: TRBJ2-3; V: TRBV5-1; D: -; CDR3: ASSISGELGTDTQY
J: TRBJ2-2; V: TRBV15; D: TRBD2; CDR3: ATSRIPSGGPANTGELF
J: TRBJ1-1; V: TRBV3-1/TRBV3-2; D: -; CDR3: ASSPGGNTEAF
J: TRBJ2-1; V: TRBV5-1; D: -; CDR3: ASSGGQGNEQF
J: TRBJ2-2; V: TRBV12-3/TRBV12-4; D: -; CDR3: ASSFLAGELF
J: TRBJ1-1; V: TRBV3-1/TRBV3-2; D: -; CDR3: ASSQGARAEAF
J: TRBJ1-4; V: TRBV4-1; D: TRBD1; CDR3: ASSPGQGGGEKLF
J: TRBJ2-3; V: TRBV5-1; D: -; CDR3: ASSLVFGTDTQY
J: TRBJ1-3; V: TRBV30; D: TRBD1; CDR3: AGTGARGS
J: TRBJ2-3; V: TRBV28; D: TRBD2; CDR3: ASSFPTSGRRTDTQY
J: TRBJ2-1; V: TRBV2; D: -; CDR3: ASNEIASYNEQF
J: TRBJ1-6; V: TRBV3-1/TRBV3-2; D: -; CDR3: ASSQLPDRYNSPLH
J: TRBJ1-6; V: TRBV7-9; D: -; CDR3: ASSSSGLSYNSPLH
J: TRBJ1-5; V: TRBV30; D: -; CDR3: AWRPDSNQPQH
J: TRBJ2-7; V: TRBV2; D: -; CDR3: ATTDFYEQY
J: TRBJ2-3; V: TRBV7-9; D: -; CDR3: ASTKSLDTQY